This T cell receptor (beta chain) appears in the sequencing data of a study of T-cell reconstitution after alpha-beta-depleted transplantation in children. The CDR3 is made up of 12 amino acids. In germline, CDR1 is DFQATT, CDR2 SNEGSKA (reference sequence). V gave up 2 bases and J gave up 0 bases, with 2 bases separating them. Preparation of the TCRbeta library used unique molecular identifiers. TCRdb re-called the PCR reads with MiXCR, one entry per CDR3 protein. There are about 690,000 distinct CDR3 sequences in the sample; roughly 15% occur only once, and under 1.2% lies in the top ten. This clonotype was counted ten times or more. A read error may be the cause here, since a much bigger clone is one base away.

This clonotype was sampled from a human donor who donated a stem cell graft to a child with acute myeloid leukemia. This specimen consisted of PBMCs from the stem cell graft donor, obtained from the stem cell graft. The J gene is TRBJ1-5, the V gene TRBV20-1; D remains ambiguous. CDR3 sequence (DNA): TGCAGTGCTAGACATAGCAATCAGCCCCAGCATTTT. Amino acids: CSARHSNQPQHF.